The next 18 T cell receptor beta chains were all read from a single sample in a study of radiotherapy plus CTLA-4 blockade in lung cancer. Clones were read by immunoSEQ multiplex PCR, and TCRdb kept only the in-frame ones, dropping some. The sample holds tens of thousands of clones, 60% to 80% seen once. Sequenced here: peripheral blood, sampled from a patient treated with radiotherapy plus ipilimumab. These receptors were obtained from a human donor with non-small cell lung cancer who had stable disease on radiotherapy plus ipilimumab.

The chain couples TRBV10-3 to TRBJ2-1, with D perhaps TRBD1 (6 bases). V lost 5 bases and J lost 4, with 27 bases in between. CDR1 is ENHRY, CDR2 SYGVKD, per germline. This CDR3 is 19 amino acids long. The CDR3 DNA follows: TGTGCCATCAGTATCTACAGGGAGATTAACCCCTTTGGTTACAATGAGCAGTTCTTC. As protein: CAISIYREINPFGYNEQFF.

CDR3 region: CASSVGRYNSPLHF. The CDR3 DNA is TGTGCCAGCAGTGTAGGCAGGTATAATTCACCCCTCCACTTT. The rearrangement joins TRBV25-1 to TRBJ1-6; D is ambiguous. The CDR3 totals 14 residues. Germline-derived CDR1 and CDR2 are MGHDK and SYGVNS. The ends were cut back, 4 bases at V and 4 bases at J, with 8 bases in the middle. The whole variable domain, filled in from reference TRBV25-1 and TRBJ1-6, reads EADIYQTPRYLVIGTGKKITLECSQTMGHDKMYWYQQDPGMELHLIHYSYGVNSTEKGDLSSESTVSRIRTEHFPLTLESARPSHTSQYLCASSVGRYNSPLHFGNGTRLTVT.

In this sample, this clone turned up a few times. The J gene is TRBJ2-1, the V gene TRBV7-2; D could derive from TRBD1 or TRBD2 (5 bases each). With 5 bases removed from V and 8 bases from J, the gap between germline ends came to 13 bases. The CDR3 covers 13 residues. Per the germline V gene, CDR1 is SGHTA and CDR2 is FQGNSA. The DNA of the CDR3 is TGTGCCAGCAGCCCGGGGCCTGGGGATGAGCAGTTCTTC. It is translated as CASSPGPGDEQFF.

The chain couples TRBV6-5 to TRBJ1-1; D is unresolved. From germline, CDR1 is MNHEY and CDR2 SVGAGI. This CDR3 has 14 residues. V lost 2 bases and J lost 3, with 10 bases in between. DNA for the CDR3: TGTGCCAGCAGTTACAGCTTTCGAGACACTGAAGCTTTCTTT. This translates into CASSYSFRDTEAFF.

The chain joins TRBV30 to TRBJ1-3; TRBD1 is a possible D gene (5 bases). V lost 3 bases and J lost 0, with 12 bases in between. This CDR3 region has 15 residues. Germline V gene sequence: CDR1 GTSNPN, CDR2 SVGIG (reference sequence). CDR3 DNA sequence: TGTGCCTGGAGCTGGGACGATCGCTCTGGAAACACCATATATTTT. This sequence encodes CAWSWDDRSGNTIYF.

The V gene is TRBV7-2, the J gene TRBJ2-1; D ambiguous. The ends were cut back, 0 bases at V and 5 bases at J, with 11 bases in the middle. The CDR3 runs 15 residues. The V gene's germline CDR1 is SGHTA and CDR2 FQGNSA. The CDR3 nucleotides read TGTGCCAGCAGCTTAGCGGAGAACCGAAACAATGAGCAGTTCTTC. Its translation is CASSLAENRNNEQFF. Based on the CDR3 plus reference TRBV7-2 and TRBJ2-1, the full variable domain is GAGVSQSPSNKVTEKGKDVELRCDPISGHTALYWYRQSLGQGLEFLIYFQGNSAPDKSGLPSDRFSAERTGGSVSTLTIQRTQQEDSAVYLCASSLAENRNNEQFFGPGTRLTVL.

CDR3 loop: CASSRSGGAPNEQFF. In DNA, the CDR3 is TGTGCCAGCAGTCGTAGCGGGGGGGCCCCCAATGAGCAGTTCTTC. The V and J genes are TRBV7-2 and TRBJ2-1, with TRBD2 matching over 11 bases. Germline loops: CDR1 SGHTA, CDR2 FQGNSA. The CDR3 consists of 15 residues. J lost 6 bases, V lost 6 bases, and 7 bases had no gene match. The full variable domain, in which reference TRBV7-2 and TRBJ2-1 provide the parts outside the CDR3, is GAGVSQSPSNKVTEKGKDVELRCDPISGHTALYWYRQSLGQGLEFLIYFQGNSAPDKSGLPSDRFSAERTGGSVSTLTIQRTQQEDSAVYLCASSRSGGAPNEQFFGPGTRLTVL.

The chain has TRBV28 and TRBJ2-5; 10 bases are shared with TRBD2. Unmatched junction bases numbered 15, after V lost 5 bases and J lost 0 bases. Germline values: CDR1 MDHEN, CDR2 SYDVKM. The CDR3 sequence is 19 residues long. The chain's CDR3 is CASSDQLAGPGQYQETQYF. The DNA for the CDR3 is TGTGCCAGCAGTGATCAACTAGCGGGGCCCGGCCAGTACCAAGAGACCCAGTACTTC.

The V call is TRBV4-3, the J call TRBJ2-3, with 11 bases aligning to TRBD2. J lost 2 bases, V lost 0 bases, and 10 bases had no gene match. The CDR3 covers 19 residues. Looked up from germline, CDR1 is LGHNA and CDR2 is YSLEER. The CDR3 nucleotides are TGCGCCAGCAGCCAAGACAGGACTAGCGGGTCCACCTCCACAGATACGCAGTATTTT. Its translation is CASSQDRTSGSTSTDTQYF.

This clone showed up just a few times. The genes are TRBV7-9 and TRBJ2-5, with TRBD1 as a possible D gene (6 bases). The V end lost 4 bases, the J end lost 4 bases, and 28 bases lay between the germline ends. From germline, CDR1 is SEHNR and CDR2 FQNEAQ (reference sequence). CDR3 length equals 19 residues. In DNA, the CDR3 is TGTGCCAGCAGCTCCGGAGTTTCGGCGAGGGGGTTGAGTGGAGAGACCCAGTACTTC. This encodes CASSSGVSARGLSGETQYF.

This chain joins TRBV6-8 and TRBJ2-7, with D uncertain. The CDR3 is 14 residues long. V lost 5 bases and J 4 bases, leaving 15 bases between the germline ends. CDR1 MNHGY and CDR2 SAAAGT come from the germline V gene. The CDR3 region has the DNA TGTGCCAGCAGTGATAGAGACCAGACTTACGAGCAGTACTTC. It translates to CASSDRDQTYEQYF.

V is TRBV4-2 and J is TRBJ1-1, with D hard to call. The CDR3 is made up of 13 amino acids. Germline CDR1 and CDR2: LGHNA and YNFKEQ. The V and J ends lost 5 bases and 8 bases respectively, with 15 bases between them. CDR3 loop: CASSGLAGSEAFF. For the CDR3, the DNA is TGTGCCAGCAGCGGCCTGGCAGGTTCAGAAGCTTTCTTT.

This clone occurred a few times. CDR3 in amino acids: CASSHPSRDRENTEAFF. For the CDR3, the DNA is TGTGCCAGCAGCCATCCCTCCAGGGACAGGGAGAACACTGAAGCTTTCTTT. The rearrangement joins TRBV11-2 to TRBJ1-1, with 9 bases fitting TRBD1. This CDR3 is 17 amino acids long. Trimming took 5 bases from V and 1 from J; bases not matched to a gene: 11. Germline CDR1 reads SGHAT; CDR2 reads FQNNGV.

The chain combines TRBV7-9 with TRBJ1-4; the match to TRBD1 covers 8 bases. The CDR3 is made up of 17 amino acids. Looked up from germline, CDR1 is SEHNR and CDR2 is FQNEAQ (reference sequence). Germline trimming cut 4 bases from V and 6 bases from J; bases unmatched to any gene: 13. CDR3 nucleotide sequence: TGTGCCAGCAGCTCAGACAGGGGCGTTGTCCGGCATGAAAAACTGTTTTTT. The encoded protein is CASSSDRGVVRHEKLFF.

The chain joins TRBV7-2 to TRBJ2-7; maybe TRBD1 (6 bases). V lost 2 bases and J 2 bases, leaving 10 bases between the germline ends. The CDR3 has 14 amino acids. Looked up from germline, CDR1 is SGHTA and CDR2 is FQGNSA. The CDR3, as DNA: TGTGCCAGCAGCTTAAGCCAGGGGACCTACGAGCAGTACTTC. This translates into CASSLSQGTYEQYF. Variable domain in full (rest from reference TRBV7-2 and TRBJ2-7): GAGVSQSPSNKVTEKGKDVELRCDPISGHTALYWYRQSLGQGLEFLIYFQGNSAPDKSGLPSDRFSAERTGGSVSTLTIQRTQQEDSAVYLCASSLSQGTYEQYFGPGTRLTVT.

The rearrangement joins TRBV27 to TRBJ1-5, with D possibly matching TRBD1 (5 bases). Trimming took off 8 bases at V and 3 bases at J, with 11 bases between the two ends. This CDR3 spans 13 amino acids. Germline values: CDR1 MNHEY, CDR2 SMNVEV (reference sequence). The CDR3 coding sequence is TGTGCCAGCGGATACAGGTTCAATCAGCCCCAGCATTTT. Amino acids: CASGYRFNQPQHF.

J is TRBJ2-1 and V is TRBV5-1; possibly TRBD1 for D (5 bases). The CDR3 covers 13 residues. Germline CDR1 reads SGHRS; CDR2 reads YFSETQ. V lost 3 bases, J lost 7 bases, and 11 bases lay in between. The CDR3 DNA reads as TGCGCCAGCAGCTCCGACAGCCTAAATGAGCAGTTCTTC. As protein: CASSSDSLNEQFF.

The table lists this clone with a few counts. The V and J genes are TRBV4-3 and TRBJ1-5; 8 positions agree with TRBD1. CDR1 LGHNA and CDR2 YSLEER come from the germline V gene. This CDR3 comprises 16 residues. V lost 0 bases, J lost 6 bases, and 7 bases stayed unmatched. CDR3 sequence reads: CASSQEVNRGGQPQHF. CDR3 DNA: TGCGCCAGCAGCCAAGAAGTTAACAGGGGGGGTCAGCCCCAGCATTTT.